The source of this TCR beta chain is a study of T cell changes during pregnancy in multiple sclerosis. Unmatched junction bases numbered 11, after V lost 11 bases and J lost 1 base. There are 15 residues in the CDR3. Germline values: CDR1 ENHRY, CDR2 SYGVKD. Sequencing used immunoSEQ multiplex PCR; TCRdb keeps in-frame clones, though not all of them. The sample lists tens of thousands of clones; around 94% were seen once. The sequence was obtained from a female donor in good health, enrolled as a control in a pregnancy study. The sample in question was peripheral blood, obtained in the third trimester of pregnancy. The chain employs TRBV10-3 and TRBJ1-3; 7 bases match TRBD1. This chain's CDR3 is CAARTGAGSGNTIYF. The CDR3 nucleotides are TGTGCCGCCCGCACAGGGGCAGGATCTGGAAACACCATATATTTT.